These T cell receptor beta chains were read from a single sample in a study of cytomegalovirus exposure and HLA in healthy donors. This table comes from immunoSEQ multiplex PCR, and its TCRdb copy is limited to in-frame clones, with some not included. The sample includes about 110,000 clones, 65% to 75% seen only once; the top ten take 2.5% to 3%. Sample: PBMCs. The receptors were gathered from a female donor in good health and CMV-seronegative. CDR3s include the opening cysteine and the closing phenylalanine or tryptophan. Fields, in order: clone size, D gene, J gene, V gene, CDR3 protein, CDR3 DNA. The D gene is left open where the match is weak. Clone size, where shown, is once, few, many, or a class for clones that have expanded.

size: .; D: .; J: TRBJ2-7; V: TRBV29-1; CDR3: CSVDCHSYEQYF; DNA: TGCAGCGTTGATTGTCACTCCTACGAGCAGTACTTC
size: few; D: TRBD1; J: TRBJ1-4; V: TRBV7-9; CDR3: CASSLAQGAIDNEKLFF; DNA: TGTGCCAGCAGCTTAGCACAGGGGGCGATCGACAATGAAAAACTGTTTTTT
size: .; D: .; J: TRBJ2-7; V: TRBV6-6; CDR3: CASSYRGGYEQYF; DNA: TGTGCCAGCAGTTACCGCGGAGGCTACGAGCAGTACTTC
size: .; D: .; J: TRBJ2-7; V: TRBV10-2; CDR3: CARWGPPRDEQYF; DNA: TGCGCCAGATGGGGGCCTCCCAGAGACGAGCAGTACTTC
size: .; D: .; J: TRBJ2-2; V: TRBV5-1; CDR3: CASSLAPISTGELFF; DNA: TGCGCCAGCAGCTTGGCCCCTATTAGCACCGGGGAGCTGTTTTTT
size: .; D: .; J: TRBJ2-7; V: TRBV10-1; CDR3: CASSEGGYEQYF; DNA: TGCGCCAGCAGTGAGGGAGGCTACGAGCAGTACTTC
size: .; D: TRBD1; J: TRBJ2-3; V: TRBV25-1; CDR3: CASRAGTGGTDTQYF; DNA: TGTGCCAGCAGAGCCGGGACAGGGGGTACCGATACGCAGTATTTT
size: .; D: .; J: TRBJ2-7; V: TRBV2; CDR3: CASSNRDIEQYF; DNA: TGTGCCAGCAGTAACAGGGATATCGAGCAGTACTTC
size: .; D: .; J: TRBJ1-1; V: TRBV2; CDR3: CASEGHMNTEAFF; DNA: TGTGCCAGCGAGGGACACATGAACACTGAAGCTTTCTTT
size: .; D: TRBD2; J: TRBJ2-4; V: TRBV7-2; CDR3: CASSPLAGGLSGIQYF; DNA: TGTGCCAGCAGCCCACTAGCGGGAGGTCTGAGCGGCATTCAGTACTTC
size: .; D: .; J: TRBJ2-7; V: TRBV19; CDR3: CASSIDLGYSYEQYF; DNA: TGTGCCAGTAGTATAGATCTGGGCTACTCCTACGAGCAGTACTTC
size: .; D: .; J: TRBJ2-1; V: TRBV19; CDR3: CASATNGAGDREQFF; DNA: TGTGCCAGTGCGACAAACGGGGCAGGGGATAGGGAGCAGTTCTTC
size: .; D: TRBD2; J: TRBJ2-5; V: TRBV7-8; CDR3: CASSLRPGLAGETQYF; DNA: TGTGCCAGCAGTCTGCGGCCGGGACTAGCGGGAGAGACCCAGTACTTC
size: once; D: TRBD2; J: TRBJ2-2; V: TRBV5-1; CDR3: CASTAEPLAGVTGELFF; DNA: TGCGCCAGCACCGCGGAACCCCTAGCGGGAGTCACCGGGGAGCTGTTTTTT
size: .; D: TRBD2; J: TRBJ2-7; V: TRBV29-1; CDR3: CSVEGVQREGYEQYF; DNA: TGCAGCGTTGAAGGGGTACAGCGGGAGGGCTACGAGCAGTACTTC
size: .; D: .; J: TRBJ2-5; V: TRBV28; CDR3: CASRLGFGTQYF; DNA: TGTGCCAGCAGGCTAGGTTTCGGGACCCAGTACTTC
size: .; D: .; J: TRBJ1-1; V: TRBV19; CDR3: CASSIGRQNTEAFF; DNA: TGTGCCAGTAGTATAGGGCGGCAGAACACTGAAGCTTTCTTT
size: few; D: .; J: TRBJ1-1; V: TRBV11-2; CDR3: CASSPDGGYSEAFF; DNA: TGTGCCAGCAGCCCCGACGGAGGGTACTCTGAAGCTTTCTTT
size: few; D: TRBD2; J: TRBJ2-7; V: TRBV7-6; CDR3: CASSPVGLGFGEQYF; DNA: TGTGCCAGCAGCCCAGTGGGACTAGGATTTGGCGAGCAGTACTTC
size: .; D: .; J: TRBJ2-7; V: TRBV5-4; CDR3: CASSTYRGGYEQYF; DNA: TGTGCCAGCAGCACTTACAGGGGGGGCTACGAGCAGTACTTC
size: .; D: TRBD2; J: TRBJ2-7; V: TRBV5-1; CDR3: CASSTGLADTYEQYF; DNA: TGCGCCAGCAGCACGGGACTAGCGGACACCTACGAGCAGTACTTC
size: .; D: .; J: TRBJ2-1; V: TRBV5-4; CDR3: CASSSGGVAYNEQFF; DNA: TGTGCCAGCAGCTCCGGAGGCGTAGCCTACAATGAGCAGTTCTTC
size: few; D: .; J: TRBJ2-5; V: TRBV6-1; CDR3: CASSEPASRSQYF; DNA: TGTGCCAGCAGTGAACCAGCTAGTCGGTCCCAGTACTTC
size: .; D: TRBD2; J: TRBJ2-1; V: TRBV11-2; CDR3: CASIKAGLAGSSSYNEQFF; DNA: TGTGCCAGCATCAAAGCGGGACTAGCGGGTTCGAGCTCCTACAATGAGCAGTTCTTC
size: .; D: .; J: TRBJ2-1; V: TRBV10-3; CDR3: CAIREVGAGAYNEQFF; DNA: TGTGCCATCAGAGAAGTGGGGGCGGGGGCCTACAATGAGCAGTTCTTC
size: few; D: TRBD2; J: TRBJ2-2; V: TRBV5-4; CDR3: CASSTGTSSNTGELFF; DNA: TGTGCCAGCTCAACAGGGACTAGCTCAAACACCGGGGAGCTGTTTTTT
size: .; D: .; J: TRBJ2-1; V: TRBV4-1; CDR3: CASSGGPGGSSYNEQFF; DNA: TGCGCCAGCAGCGGGGGCCCAGGGGGGAGCTCCTACAATGAGCAGTTCTTC
size: .; D: .; J: TRBJ1-5; V: TRBV7-8; CDR3: CASTPSGGRSNQPQHF; DNA: TGTGCCAGCACCCCTTCCGGGGGGAGGAGCAATCAGCCCCAGCATTTT
size: .; D: TRBD1; J: TRBJ1-2; V: TRBV11-2; CDR3: CASSLGQGPYYGYTF; DNA: TGTGCCAGCAGCTTGGGACAGGGGCCCTACTATGGCTACACCTTC
size: .; D: TRBD1; J: TRBJ1-5; V: TRBV27; CDR3: CASSSTGSDQPQHF; DNA: TGTGCCAGCAGTTCGACAGGGTCGGATCAGCCCCAGCATTTT
size: once; D: TRBD1; J: TRBJ2-7; V: TRBV6-5; CDR3: CASSYTPGQASYEQYF; DNA: TGTGCCAGCAGTTACACCCCGGGACAGGCTTCCTACGAGCAGTACTTC
size: once; D: .; J: TRBJ1-1; V: TRBV2; CDR3: CASRIKASTEAFF; DNA: TGTGCCAGCAGAATCAAGGCTAGCACTGAAGCTTTCTTT
size: .; D: .; J: TRBJ1-1; V: TRBV18; CDR3: CASSPYYGGENTEAFF; DNA: TGTGCCAGCTCCCCTTACTATGGGGGGGAGAACACTGAAGCTTTCTTT
size: .; D: TRBD1; J: TRBJ1-2; V: TRBV5-4; CDR3: CASSGGQGDYGYTF; DNA: TGTGCCAGCAGCGGGGGACAGGGGGACTATGGCTACACCTTC
size: .; D: TRBD1; J: TRBJ1-1; V: TRBV29-1; CDR3: CSVELTGGFTEAFF; DNA: TGCAGCGTTGAATTGACAGGGGGATTCACTGAAGCTTTCTTT
size: .; D: .; J: TRBJ1-5; V: TRBV2; CDR3: CASSSEGVQPQHF; DNA: TGTGCCAGCAGTTCAGAGGGGGTTCAGCCCCAGCATTTT
size: .; D: TRBD1; J: TRBJ1-4; V: TRBV30; CDR3: CAWTGQAGEKLFF; DNA: TGTGCCTGGACAGGACAGGCGGGTGAAAAACTGTTTTTT
size: .; D: .; J: TRBJ2-2; V: TRBV2; CDR3: CASSGADRVFTGELFF; DNA: TGTGCCAGCAGTGGGGCGGACAGAGTGTTCACCGGGGAGCTGTTTTTT
size: .; D: TRBD2; J: TRBJ2-7; V: TRBV27; CDR3: CASSLVAGYSYEQYF; DNA: TGTGCCAGCAGTTTGGTAGCGGGATACTCCTACGAGCAGTACTTC
size: .; D: TRBD2; J: TRBJ2-3; V: TRBV7-6; CDR3: CASSLRTSGQGDTQYF; DNA: TGTGCCAGCAGCTTAAGGACTAGCGGTCAAGGAGATACGCAGTATTTT
size: .; D: .; J: TRBJ1-5; V: TRBV6-5; CDR3: CASSKARLSNQPQHF; DNA: TGTGCCAGCTCCAAGGCTAGGTTAAGCAATCAGCCCCAGCATTTT
size: .; D: TRBD1; J: TRBJ2-7; V: TRBV11-2; CDR3: CASRGQGGSYEQYF; DNA: TGTGCCAGCAGGGGACAGGGAGGATCCTACGAGCAGTACTTC
size: .; D: TRBD2; J: TRBJ2-7; V: TRBV9; CDR3: CASSVARLAGPYEQYF; DNA: TGTGCCAGCAGCGTAGCCAGACTAGCGGGACCCTACGAGCAGTACTTC
size: .; D: .; J: TRBJ1-1; V: TRBV27; CDR3: CASSFSSNTEAFF; DNA: TGTGCCAGCAGTTTTAGCAGTAACACTGAAGCTTTCTTT
size: .; D: .; J: TRBJ1-2; V: TRBV30; CDR3: CAWSVLQGLDGYTF; DNA: TGTGCCTGGAGTGTACTTCAGGGTTTGGATGGCTACACCTTC
size: .; D: TRBD2; J: TRBJ2-1; V: TRBV7-9; CDR3: CASSFSGIYNEQFF; DNA: TGTGCCAGCAGCTTCAGCGGGATCTACAATGAGCAGTTCTTC
size: .; D: TRBD1; J: TRBJ1-4; V: TRBV28; CDR3: CASSPGQENEKLFF; DNA: TGTGCCAGCAGTCCGGGACAGGAGAATGAAAAACTGTTTTTT
size: once; D: TRBD1; J: TRBJ2-6; V: TRBV27; CDR3: CASSPNRDRNSGANVLTF; DNA: TGTGCCAGCAGCCCAAACCGGGACAGAAACTCTGGGGCCAACGTCCTGACTTTC
size: .; D: TRBD1; J: TRBJ1-1; V: TRBV9; CDR3: CASSGLGTAYTEAFF; DNA: TGTGCCAGCAGCGGGCTCGGGACAGCTTACACTGAAGCTTTCTTT
size: .; D: .; J: TRBJ2-5; V: TRBV29-1; CDR3: CSVGKQGETQYF; DNA: TGCAGCGTTGGGAAACAGGGAGAGACCCAGTACTTC
size: once; D: TRBD1; J: TRBJ1-1; V: TRBV30; CDR3: CAWSGLDRLNTEAFF; DNA: TGTGCCTGGAGTGGTCTGGACAGGTTGAACACTGAAGCTTTCTTT
size: .; D: .; J: TRBJ1-3; V: TRBV2; CDR3: CASSGGGSGNTIYF; DNA: TGTGCCAGCAGCGGGGGAGGGTCTGGAAACACCATATATTTT
size: .; D: .; J: TRBJ2-5; V: TRBV6-6; CDR3: CASSPRETQYF; DNA: TGTGCCAGCAGCCCTCGAGAGACCCAGTACTTC